Listed below are T cell receptor beta chains from one sample, sequenced in a study of metastatic and nonmetastatic thyroid tumors. TCRdb recomputed clones from the PCR reads via MiXCR. This table has around 19,000 clones, roughly 16% appearing once. The sample was tumor tissue. These receptors were obtained from a female donor with papillary thyroid cancer or a benign thyroid nodule (not recorded which). Some clones in this sample may be carry-over from other donors' samples. The CDR3 runs from the conserved cysteine through the conserved F or W. The order of the fields is D gene, J gene, V gene, CDR3 protein. A D gene is named only where the DNA matches it firmly.

D gene: NA; J gene: TRBJ1-5; V gene: TRBV20-1; CDR3 protein: CSAHMTTGINQPQHF
D gene: TRBD2; J gene: TRBJ2-1; V gene: TRBV10-1; CDR3 protein: CASSERLAGDNEQFF
D gene: NA; J gene: TRBJ1-1; V gene: TRBV20-1; CDR3 protein: CSATRVSTQAFF
D gene: NA; J gene: TRBJ1-1; V gene: TRBV27; CDR3 protein: CASSPCSTWQNTEAFF
D gene: NA; J gene: TRBJ1-5; V gene: TRBV6-1; CDR3 protein: CASSVDGYSNQPQHF
D gene: NA; J gene: TRBJ1-5; V gene: TRBV20-1; CDR3 protein: CSAVQYSNQPQHF
D gene: NA; J gene: TRBJ1-5; V gene: TRBV7-8; CDR3 protein: CASSPWDAVSLVNQPQHF
D gene: TRBD1; J gene: TRBJ1-6; V gene: TRBV19; CDR3 protein: CASSNAHTQGANSPLHF
D gene: TRBD2; J gene: TRBJ2-1; V gene: TRBV6-5; CDR3 protein: CASSSCYSGIGYNEQFF
D gene: NA; J gene: TRBJ1-2; V gene: TRBV10-2; CDR3 protein: CASSDSRISRTFYYGYTF
D gene: TRBD1; J gene: TRBJ2-7; V gene: TRBV30; CDR3 protein: CAWRQTGLQFSYEQYF
D gene: TRBD1; J gene: TRBJ1-4; V gene: TRBV6-1; CDR3 protein: CASSTPGQGGEKLFF
D gene: NA; J gene: TRBJ1-4; V gene: TRBV5-1; CDR3 protein: CASSLAGPPTNEKLFF
D gene: TRBD1; J gene: TRBJ2-7; V gene: TRBV30; CDR3 protein: CAWSASRGPYEQYF
D gene: TRBD2; J gene: TRBJ2-2; V gene: TRBV7-3; CDR3 protein: CASSSTSGRNGELFF
D gene: NA; J gene: TRBJ1-1; V gene: TRBV19; CDR3 protein: CASSMNTGGTEAFF